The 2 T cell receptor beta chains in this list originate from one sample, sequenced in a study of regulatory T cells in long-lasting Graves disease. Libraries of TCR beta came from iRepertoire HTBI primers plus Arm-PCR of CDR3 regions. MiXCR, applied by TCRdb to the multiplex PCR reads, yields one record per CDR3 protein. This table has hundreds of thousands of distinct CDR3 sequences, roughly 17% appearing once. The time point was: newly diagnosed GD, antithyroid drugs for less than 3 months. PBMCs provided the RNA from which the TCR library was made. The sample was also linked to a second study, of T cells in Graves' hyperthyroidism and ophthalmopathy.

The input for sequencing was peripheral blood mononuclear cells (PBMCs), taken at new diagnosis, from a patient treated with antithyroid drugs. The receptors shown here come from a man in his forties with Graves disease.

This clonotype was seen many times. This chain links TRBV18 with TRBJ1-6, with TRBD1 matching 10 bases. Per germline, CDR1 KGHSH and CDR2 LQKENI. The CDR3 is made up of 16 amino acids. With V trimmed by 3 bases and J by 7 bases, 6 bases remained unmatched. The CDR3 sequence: CASSPWDRGGNSPLHF. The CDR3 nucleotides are TGTGCCAGCTCACCCTGGGACAGGGGTGGAAATTCACCCCTCCACTTT.

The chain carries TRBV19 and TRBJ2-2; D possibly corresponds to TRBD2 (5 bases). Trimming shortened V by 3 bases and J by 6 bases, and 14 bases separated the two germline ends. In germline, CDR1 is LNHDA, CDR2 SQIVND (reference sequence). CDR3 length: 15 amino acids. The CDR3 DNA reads TGTGCCAGTAGTATTCGGCTAGCTTTGGCCGGGGAGCTGTTTTTT. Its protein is CASSIRLALAGELFF.